This TCR beta chain was documented in a study of early stage breast cancer tumors. Sequenced by immunoSEQ multiplex PCR; TCRdb stores in-frame clones only, minus some. The data show about 41,000 clones, approximately 78% seen once. This clone appeared a few times. The CDR3 spans 13 residues. The V gene's germline CDR1 is LNHDA and CDR2 SQIVND (reference sequence). Trimming pared 3 bases from V and 4 bases from J, leaving 10 bases between. The specimen sequenced was blood. The TCR originated in a person between 45 and 65 years old with breast cancer. The V and J genes are TRBV19 and TRBJ2-7, with D perhaps matching TRBD2 (6 bases). CDR3 DNA: TGTGCCAGTAGTATGAGTGGAGGGTACGAGCAGTACTTC. This translates into CASSMSGGYEQYF.